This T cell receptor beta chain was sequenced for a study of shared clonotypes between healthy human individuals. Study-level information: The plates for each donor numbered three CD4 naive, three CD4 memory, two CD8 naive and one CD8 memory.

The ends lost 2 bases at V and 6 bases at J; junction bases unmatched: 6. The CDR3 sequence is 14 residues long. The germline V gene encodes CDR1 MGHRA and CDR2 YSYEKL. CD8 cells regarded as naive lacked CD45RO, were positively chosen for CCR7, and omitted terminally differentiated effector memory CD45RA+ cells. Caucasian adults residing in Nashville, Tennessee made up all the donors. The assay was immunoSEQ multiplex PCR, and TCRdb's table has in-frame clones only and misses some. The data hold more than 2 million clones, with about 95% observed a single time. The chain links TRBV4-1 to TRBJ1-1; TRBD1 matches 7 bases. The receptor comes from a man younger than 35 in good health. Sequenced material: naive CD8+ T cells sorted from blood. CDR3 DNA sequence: TGCGCCAGCAGCCAAACGACAGGGACGGCTGAAGCTTTCTTT. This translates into CASSQTTGTAEAFF.